These 21 T cell receptor beta chains were all obtained from the same sample, sequenced in a study of Ad26.COV2.S vaccination and SARS-CoV-2 variants. TCRdb's table, derived via immunoSEQ multiplex PCR, lists solely in-frame clones and lacks some. The table lists roughly 180,000 clones, around 88% of them singletons. Source: peripheral blood, taken after recovery from COVID-19. The receptors were gathered from a human donor who had recovered from COVID-19.

The rearrangement joins TRBV19 to TRBJ2-1; 7 nucleotides line up with TRBD1. The trim removed 1 base at V and 7 bases at J, leaving 7 bases unmatched. The CDR3 is made up of 15 amino acids. Germline V CDR1 and CDR2: LNHDA, SQIVND (reference sequence). In DNA form, the CDR3 reads TGTGCCAGTAGTATAGCATTGGGACAGTTGAATGAGCAGTTCTTC. This translates into CASSIALGQLNEQFF.

This chain links TRBV5-1 with TRBJ2-3, with D unresolved. CDR3 length equals 12 residues. The V end lost 3 bases, the J end lost 3 bases, and 5 bases lay between the germline ends. The germline CDR1 and CDR2 sequences are SGHRS and YFSETQ. The DNA for the CDR3 is TGCGCCAGCAGCTCGATTACAGATACGCAGTATTTT. This codes for CASSSITDTQYF.

Here the CDR3 DNA reads TGTGCCAGCAGTGTGGGACAGGGGTTGACGGACGAGCAGTACTTC. It translates to CASSVGQGLTDEQYF. The rearrangement uses TRBV2 and TRBJ2-7, with 10 bases fitting TRBD1. The J segment lost 5 bases and the V segment lost 4 bases, leaving 8 bases of the junction unmatched. There are 15 residues in the CDR3. Germline CDR1 and CDR2: SNHLY and FYNNEI.

The CDR3 sequence: CASSLMAGTYEQYF. The CDR3 DNA reads as TGTGCCAGCAGTTTAATGGCAGGGACCTACGAGCAGTACTTC. The genes are TRBV27 and TRBJ2-7; D possibly corresponds to TRBD1 (5 bases). Looked up from germline, CDR1 is MNHEY and CDR2 is SMNVEV (reference sequence). V shed 2 bases and J shed 2 bases, with 10 bases lying between them. There are 14 residues in the CDR3.

The rearrangement joins TRBV28 to TRBJ1-5; the D gene is possibly TRBD1 (6 bases). V was pared by 5 bases and J by 7 bases, with 12 bases between. The CDR3 is 13 amino acids. Germline CDR1 reads MDHEN; CDR2 reads SYDVKM. CDR3 in DNA: TGTGCCAGCAGTCATGGGGGCAGGCAGCCCCAGCATTTT. Protein sequence: CASSHGGRQPQHF. Full variable domain (remainder filled in from reference TRBV28 and TRBJ1-5): DVKVTQSSRYLVKRTGEKVFLECVQDMDHENMFWYRQDPGLGLRLIYFSYDVKMKEKGDIPEGYSVSREKKERFSLILESASTNQTSMYLCASSHGGRQPQHFGDGTRLSIL.

The chain joins TRBV7-2 to TRBJ2-3; 7 positions match TRBD2. V lost 6 bases to trimming and J lost 3 bases; unmatched junction nucleotides: 18. The CDR3 loop spans 18 amino acids. Germline lookup yields CDR1 SGHTA and CDR2 FQGNSA. CDR3 in amino acids: CASSSPPGRGMLTDTQYF. CDR3 coding DNA: TGTGCCAGCAGTTCACCACCCGGGCGGGGGATGTTAACAGATACGCAGTATTTT.

The CDR3 reads CASSIADGGYVLTF. CDR3 bases: TGTGCCAGTAGTATAGCGGACGGGGGCTACGTCCTGACTTTC. The chain carries TRBV19 and TRBJ2-6; D is perhaps TRBD1 or TRBD2 (6 bases each). CDR1 and CDR2 (germline): LNHDA, SQIVND (reference sequence). This CDR3 has 14 amino acids. Trimming removed 1 base from V and 11 bases from J, with 12 bases in between.

The CDR3 DNA sequence: TGTGCTAGTGGTTTTTTGGACCGTTCCTACGAGCAGTACTTC. Translating it yields CASGFLDRSYEQYF. This rearrangement joins TRBV12-5 to TRBJ2-7; D is unclear. Trimming removed 3 bases from V and 1 base from J, with 10 bases in between. The CDR3 has 14 amino acids. Germline V gene sequence: CDR1 LGHNT, CDR2 FRNRAP. The complete variable domain, with remaining parts taken from reference TRBV12-5 and TRBJ2-7, reads DARVTQTPRHKVTEMGQEVTMRCQPILGHNTVFWYRQTMMQGLELLAYFRNRAPLDDSGMPKDRFSAEMPDATLATLKIQPSEPRDSAVYFCASGFLDRSYEQYFGPGTRLTVT.

Concerning this clone itself: Other DNA sequences in this sample translate to the same CDR3. The chain has TRBV7-3 and TRBJ2-1; maybe TRBD2 (5 bases). The germline V gene has CDR1 SGHTA and CDR2 FQGTGA. CDR3 length: 15 residues. V gave up 2 bases and J gave up 3 bases, with 11 bases separating them. CDR3 in DNA: TGTGCCAGCAGCTTAGACCGAGGAGGCTACAATGAGCAGTTCTTC. Translated, it gives CASSLDRGGYNEQFF.

The rearrangement uses TRBV7-6 and TRBJ2-2, with 7 bases lining up with TRBD2. Germline CDR1 reads SGHVS; CDR2 reads FNYEAQ. CDR3 length: 18 residues. Trimming took 2 bases from V and 0 from J; bases not matched to a gene: 9. CDR3 loop: CASSLPSGRFANTGELFF. The CDR3 bases are TGTGCCAGCAGCTTACCTAGCGGCCGTTTCGCGAACACCGGGGAGCTGTTTTTT. The full variable domain, its missing parts supplied by reference TRBV7-6 and TRBJ2-2, is GAGVSQSPRYKVTKRGQDVALRCDPISGHVSLYWYRQALGQGPEFLTYFNYEAQQDKSGLPNDRFSAERPEGSISTLTIQRTEQRDSAMYRCASSLPSGRFANTGELFFGEGSRLTVL.

There are a few counts of this clone. The CDR3 spells CASSLTGDAAPQHF. Written as DNA, the CDR3 is TGTGCCAGCAGTTTAACGGGGGACGCAGCGCCCCAGCATTTT. The V call is TRBV27, the J call TRBJ1-5; a possible D gene is TRBD1 (5 bases). This CDR3 is 14 amino acids long. V gave up 2 bases and J gave up 9 bases, with 14 bases separating them. Germline V gives CDR1 MNHEY, CDR2 SMNVEV (reference sequence).

This chain links TRBV11-2 with TRBJ2-3; D is perhaps TRBD1 or TRBD2 (5 bases each). The CDR3 is made up of 15 amino acids. V was trimmed by 5 bases and J by 2 bases, leaving 14 bases between them. In germline, CDR1 is SGHAT, CDR2 FQNNGV. CDR3 in amino acids: CASSEGTVLTDTQYF. CDR3 nucleotides: TGTGCCAGCAGCGAAGGGACGGTCCTCACAGATACGCAGTATTTT.

The J gene is TRBJ2-3, the V gene TRBV7-6, with D unresolved. The V and J ends lost 0 bases and 4 bases respectively, with 8 bases between them. CDR1 is SGHVS and CDR2 is FNYEAQ in the germline V gene. The length of the CDR3 is 14 residues. As DNA, the CDR3 is TGTGCCAGCAGCTTAGCTGGTCGGGCAGATACGCAGTATTTT. It translates to CASSLAGRADTQYF. The full variable domain, completed using reference TRBV7-6 and TRBJ2-3, is GAGVSQSPRYKVTKRGQDVALRCDPISGHVSLYWYRQALGQGPEFLTYFNYEAQQDKSGLPNDRFSAERPEGSISTLTIQRTEQRDSAMYRCASSLAGRADTQYFGPGTRLTVL.

The chain employs TRBV5-1 and TRBJ2-1, with a weak D call TRBD2 (6 bases). Trimming removed 4 bases from V and 4 bases from J, with 15 bases in between. There are 15 residues in the CDR3. The germline V gene encodes CDR1 SGHRS and CDR2 YFSETQ. The CDR3 region has the DNA TGCGCCAGCAGCCGGAGGGGTTTTACGTACAATGAGCAGTTCTTC. It yields the protein CASSRRGFTYNEQFF.

This chain uses TRBV5-1 with TRBJ1-2; D unresolved. V was cut by 4 bases and J by 3 bases, with 16 bases left in between. Germline V gene sequence: CDR1 SGHRS, CDR2 YFSETQ. The CDR3 length is 15 residues. CDR3 sequence reads: CASSPSGFFDYGYTF. CDR3 bases: TGCGCCAGCAGCCCCTCAGGATTTTTTGACTATGGCTACACCTTC. Looking up the rest from reference TRBV5-1 and TRBJ1-2 gives the full variable domain: KAGVTQTPRYLIKTRGQQVTLSCSPISGHRSVSWYQQTPGQGLQFLFEYFSETQRNKGNFPGRFSGRQFSNSRSEMNVSTLELGDSALYLCASSPSGFFDYGYTFGSGTRLTVV.

The V and J genes are TRBV27 and TRBJ2-6, with a tentative D call TRBD1 (6 bases). This CDR3 contains 20 residues. The ends were cut back, 5 bases at V and 2 bases at J, with 25 bases in the middle. Germline lookup yields CDR1 MNHEY and CDR2 SMNVEV (reference sequence). The CDR3 DNA sequence: TGTGCCAGCAGTGCCTCGGGACATCCAAAAGCCAGACCTGGGGCCAACGTCCTGACTTTC. It translates to CASSASGHPKARPGANVLTF.

This chain links TRBV27 with TRBJ1-2; D gene uncertain. The CDR3 totals 14 residues. Trimming took 6 bases from V and 0 from J, leaving 11 bases between them. Per the germline V gene, CDR1 is MNHEY and CDR2 is SMNVEV (reference sequence). The CDR3 region has the DNA TGTGCCAGCAGACCCCTGAGTTCTAACTATGGCTACACCTTC. Translated: CASRPLSSNYGYTF.

This clone was counted once. The genes are TRBV5-1 and TRBJ2-4, with TRBD1 matching 11 bases. With V trimmed by 3 bases and J by 1 base, 6 bases remained unmatched. The length of the CDR3 is 17 residues. Germline CDR1 and CDR2: SGHRS and YFSETQ. The CDR3 DNA sequence: TGCGCCAGCAGCTGGACAGGGGGCGAAGGGGCCAAAAACATTCAGTACTTC. It is translated as CASSWTGGEGAKNIQYF.

The chain links TRBV21-1 to TRBJ1-2; the table's TRBD1 call for D was not verified on the DNA. TRBV21-1 is designated a pseudogene. The CDR3 has 10 residues. The CDR3, as DNA: TGTGCCAGCACCAGTCATGGCTACACCTTC. Protein product: CASTSHGYTF.

The chain joins TRBV2 to TRBJ2-6, with 8 bases that match TRBD1. With V trimmed by 6 bases and J by 2 bases, 0 bases remained unmatched. Germline loops: CDR1 SNHLY, CDR2 FYNNEI. The CDR3 runs 14 residues. CDR3 sequence: CASRDRAGANVLTF. Written as DNA, the CDR3 is TGTGCCAGCAGGGACAGGGCTGGGGCCAACGTCCTGACTTTC.

V is TRBV5-4 and J is TRBJ1-4; D gene ambiguous. Deletions cut 0 bases from V and 6 bases from J, with 9 bases between. Germline CDR1 is SGHNT and CDR2 is YYREEE (reference sequence). This CDR3 has 14 amino acids. CDR3 coding DNA: TGTGCCAGCAGCTTGGGGGTTGGTGATGAAAAACTGTTTTTT. Its protein is CASSLGVGDEKLFF.